Following are 23 T cell receptor beta chains from one sample sequenced in a study of Graves' ophthalmopathy and Graves' hyperthyroidism. The sequenced template was RNA, covering the TCR beta CDR3 region. A first-round RT-PCR used HTBI primers, followed by a second-round multiplex PCR. TCRdb redid the calling of the multiplex PCR reads with MiXCR, one entry per CDR3 protein. The table has about 1.1 million distinct CDR3 sequences, less than 45% seen once; the top ten hold more than 9.5%. The sample taken for sequencing was peripheral blood or thyroid tissue (not recorded which). The receptors stem from an adult man with Graves' hyperthyroidism.

This clonotype came up a few times. The rearrangement links TRBV12-3 or TRBV12-4 to TRBJ2-7; D is perhaps TRBD1 (6 bases). V was cut by 6 bases and J by 5 bases, with 14 bases left in between. The CDR3 contains 13 residues. The CDR3 loop reads CASRQQGPHEQYF. Here the CDR3 DNA reads TGTGCCAGCAGACAACAGGGTCCCCACGAGCAGTACTTC.

This clonotype has ten or more counts. The gene calls are TRBV13 and TRBJ1-4; the D is unclear. The CDR3 has 15 amino acids. Trimming shortened V by 5 bases and J by 6 bases, and 16 bases separated the two germline ends. The germline gives CDR1 PRHDT, CDR2 FYEKMQ (reference sequence). CDR3 DNA: TGTGCCAGCAGCGCCCGTGTTGGTATATATGAAAAACTGTTTTTT. It yields the protein CASSARVGIYEKLFF.

This clonotype was recorded many times. This chain uses TRBV14 with TRBJ1-1; 8 nucleotides match TRBD1. Germline CDR1 is SGHDN and CDR2 is FVKESK. The CDR3 has 15 residues. V shed 5 bases, J shed 5 bases, and the junction held 10 bases outside the gene matches. The CDR3 region has the DNA TGTGCCAGCAGCGAACCCCAGGGGGCCGCGACTGAAGCTTTCTTT. It encodes CASSEPQGAATEAFF.

This clonotype was seen many times. This chain links TRBV20-1 with TRBJ1-5, with 12 bases matching TRBD1. Germline CDR1 and CDR2: DFQATT and SNEGSKA (reference sequence). V shed 6 bases and J 6 bases; nucleotides not matched to a gene: 12. CDR3 length: 16 amino acids. The DNA for the CDR3 is TGCAGTGCCTTTTTACCGGGACAGGGGGCGGGTCAGCCCCAGCATTTT. It yields the protein CSAFLPGQGAGQPQHF.

In its sample, this clonotype was seen a few times. The CDR3 region is CAISGEVLNTGELFF. In nucleotides, the CDR3 is TGTGCCATCAGTGGCGAAGTCCTGAACACCGGGGAGCTGTTTTTT. This rearrangement joins TRBV10-3 to TRBJ2-2, with D unresolved. Trimming stripped 4 bases from V and 1 base from J, with 10 bases between. Germline V CDR1 and CDR2: ENHRY, SYGVKD. The length of the CDR3 is 15 residues.

This clonotype was detected ten times or more. The chain joins TRBV29-1 to TRBJ1-4; tentatively, D is TRBD1 (5 bases). Germline V CDR1 and CDR2: SQVTM, ANQGSEA. The V and J ends lost 6 bases and 8 bases respectively, with 22 bases between them. The CDR3 covers 15 residues. The CDR3 DNA is TGCAGCGTCTCGGGGGGGAAAGGAACAGTGGAAAAACTGTTTTTT. The encoded protein is CSVSGGKGTVEKLFF.

The chain has TRBV24-1 and TRBJ2-2; maybe TRBD1 (6 bases). Germline V lookup: CDR1 KGHDR, CDR2 SFDVKD. The CDR3 is 10 amino acids. The V and J ends lost 4 bases and 16 bases respectively, with 9 bases between them. The CDR3: CATSDSGQFF. Written as DNA, the CDR3 is TGTGCCACCAGTGACTCGGGACAGTTTTTT.

This clonotype was seen a few times. The chain joins TRBV2 to TRBJ2-6, with D perhaps TRBD1 (6 bases). The germline V gene has CDR1 SNHLY and CDR2 FYNNEI. Trimming removed 4 bases at V and 2 bases at J, with 18 bases between. The CDR3 spans 18 residues. The CDR3 protein is CASSGPTVAGAGANVLTF. Written as DNA, the CDR3 is TGTGCCAGCAGTGGTCCCACGGTGGCAGGGGCTGGGGCCAACGTCCTGACTTTC.

The V and J genes are TRBV6-6 and TRBJ2-7; the D is unclear. There are 12 residues in the CDR3. Germline V gene lookup returns CDR1 MNHNY and CDR2 SVGAGI (reference sequence). Trimming shortened V by 3 bases and J by 4 bases, and 7 bases separated the two germline ends. DNA for the CDR3: TGTGCCAGCAGTTATAGACCGTACGAGCAGTACTTC. Protein sequence: CASSYRPYEQYF.

The J gene is TRBJ1-5, the V gene TRBV6-5; possibly TRBD1 for D (5 bases). The CDR3 length is 15 residues. Trimming took 10 bases from V and 3 from J, leaving 19 bases between them. The V gene's germline CDR1 is MNHEY and CDR2 SVGAGI. CDR3 bases: TGTGCCACCAGAACCAGAGTAGGGGACAATCAGCCCCAGCATTTT. Translation gives CATRTRVGDNQPQHF.

The rearrangement joins TRBV25-1 to TRBJ1-4; TRBD1 agrees at 10 bases. Germline V gives CDR1 MGHDK, CDR2 SYGVNS. J lost 7 bases, V lost 4 bases, and 6 bases had no gene match. The CDR3 length is 15 residues. The CDR3 nucleotides are TGTGCCAGCAGTGCCCCGGGGACAGGGGTTGAAAAACTGTTTTTT. It translates to CASSAPGTGVEKLFF.

The chain joins TRBV7-8 to TRBJ2-7; 7 nucleotides match TRBD1. The CDR3 sequence is 12 residues long. Per germline, CDR1 SGHVS and CDR2 FQNEAQ. V shed 5 bases and J 6 bases; nucleotides not matched to a gene: 4. The CDR3 sequence: CASSPGTVEQYF. CDR3 DNA: TGTGCCAGCAGCCCGGGGACAGTCGAGCAGTACTTC. Together with reference TRBV7-8 and TRBJ2-7, the CDR3 gives the full variable domain: GAGVSQSPRYKVAKRGQDVALRCDPISGHVSLFWYQQALGQGPEFLTYFQNEAQLDKSGLPSDRFFAERPEGSVSTLKIQRTQQEDSAVYLCASSPGTVEQYFGPGTRLTVT.

This clonotype appeared many times. The rearrangement uses TRBV7-8 and TRBJ1-1, with D maybe TRBD1 (5 bases). V lost 5 bases and J lost 0, with 16 bases in between. The V gene's germline CDR1 is SGHVS and CDR2 FQNEAQ. The CDR3 spans 16 residues. This CDR3 is CASSKQGALMNTEAFF. CDR3 sequence (DNA): TGTGCCAGCAGCAAGCAAGGGGCCCTAATGAACACTGAAGCTTTCTTT.

On this clonotype itself: The junction departs from the called germline gene at one end, perhaps through a read error. The rearrangement joins TRBV10-3 to TRBJ2-2; D is perhaps TRBD1 (6 bases). CDR1 and CDR2 from the germline V gene are ENHRY and SYGVKD. The CDR3 totals 13 residues. The CDR3 here is CAISPLDSQVLLF. CDR3 bases: TGTGCCATCAGTCCCCTGGACAGCCAGGTGCTGCTTTTT.

The rearrangement uses TRBV15 and TRBJ1-2; D unresolved. Trimming shortened V by 3 bases and J by 1 base, and 9 bases separated the two germline ends. The CDR3 loop spans 14 amino acids. Germline V CDR1 and CDR2: LNHNV, YYDKDF (reference sequence). The CDR3: CATSSYSGNYGYTF. The CDR3 DNA reads as TGTGCCACCAGCAGTTACTCCGGTAACTATGGCTACACCTTC.

A word on this clonotype: The junction differs from germline at one of its ends, possibly a read error. This chain connects TRBV2 to TRBJ2-5; D is unclear. The CDR3 contains 12 residues. The germline gives CDR1 SNHLY, CDR2 FYNNEI. The CDR3 loop reads CASRDLQGTQYF. CDR3 DNA: TGTGCCAGCAGGGACCTACAAGGGACCCAGTACTTC.

This clonotype has only a few counts. The chain carries TRBV6-1 and TRBJ1-1, with a possible D match to TRBD1 (5 bases). With 8 bases removed from V and 4 bases from J, the gap between germline ends came to 20 bases. CDR3 length: 15 residues. CDR1 is MNHNS and CDR2 is SASEGT in the germline V gene. CDR3 sequence: CASSEGATGGTEAFF. CDR3 in DNA: TGTGCCAGCTCAGAGGGTGCGACGGGGGGCACTGAAGCTTTCTTT.

This clonotype was counted once. The rearrangement links TRBV7-9 to TRBJ1-1, with D perhaps TRBD1 (5 bases). The CDR3 is 18 residues long. In germline, CDR1 is SEHNR, CDR2 FQNEAQ (reference sequence). Between the trimmed V and J ends, which lost 4 bases and 0 bases, there was a span of 21 bases. The CDR3: CASSSVEYRRKVNTEAFF. The CDR3 bases are TGTGCCAGCAGCTCGGTGGAGTACAGGAGGAAAGTGAACACTGAAGCTTTCTTT.

This clonotype has ten or more counts. The chain is built from TRBV15 and TRBJ2-5, with D possibly being TRBD1 or TRBD2 (5 bases each). V was trimmed by 2 bases and J by 8 bases, leaving 18 bases between them. This CDR3 comprises 15 residues. Germline CDR1 is LNHNV and CDR2 is YYDKDF (reference sequence). The CDR3 coding sequence is TGTGCCACCAGCAGATTCAGCCGACTTGGGGGTACCCAGTACTTC. Its translation: CATSRFSRLGGTQYF.

The table lists this clonotype with a few counts. The chain combines TRBV4-2 with TRBJ2-7, with no clear D. The ends were cut back, 1 base at V and 0 bases at J, with 13 bases in the middle. Looked up from germline, CDR1 is LGHNA and CDR2 is YNFKEQ. This CDR3 has 16 amino acids. This chain's CDR3 is CASSQGGKVGSYEQYF. In DNA form, the CDR3 reads TGTGCCAGCAGCCAAGGGGGAAAGGTGGGCTCCTACGAGCAGTACTTC.

The chain is built from TRBV24-1 and TRBJ2-7, with 7 bases identical to TRBD2. This CDR3 is built from 14 residues. From germline, CDR1 is KGHDR and CDR2 SFDVKD. J lost 6 bases, V lost 4 bases, and 8 bases had no gene match. CDR3 sequence reads: CATSEASGSPEQYF. The CDR3 bases are TGTGCCACCAGTGAGGCTAGCGGCTCCCCCGAGCAGTACTTC.

Comments on this clonotype: The germline gene is not matched at one end of the junction; a read error may be the cause. The chain joins TRBV5-1 to TRBJ2-5, with unresolved D. The CDR3 has 12 residues. The germline V gene encodes CDR1 SGHRS and CDR2 YFSETQ. CDR3 sequence reads: CASSSPREAQYF. The CDR3 region has the DNA TGCGCCAGCAGCTCTCCGAGAGAGGCCCAGTACTTC.

This clonotype showed up many times. V is TRBV29-1 and J is TRBJ1-1; D is uncertain. The CDR3 length is 12 residues. CDR1 is SQVTM, CDR2 ANQGSEA, per germline. Trimming removed 4 bases from V and 7 bases from J, with 13 bases in between. CDR3 in amino acids: CSVAWVAFEAFF. CDR3 DNA: TGCAGCGTTGCCTGGGTTGCTTTTGAAGCTTTCTTT.